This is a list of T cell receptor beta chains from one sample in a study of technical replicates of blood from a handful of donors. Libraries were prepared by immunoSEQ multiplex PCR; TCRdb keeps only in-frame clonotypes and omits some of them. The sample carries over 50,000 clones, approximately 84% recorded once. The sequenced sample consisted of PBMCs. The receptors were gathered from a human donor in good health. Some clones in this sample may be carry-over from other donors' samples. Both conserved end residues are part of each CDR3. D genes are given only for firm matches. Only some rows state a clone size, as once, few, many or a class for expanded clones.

CDR3nt: TGTGCCAGCAGCCAAGAAGGGGTCAGGCAGGTGGGGAACACTGAAGCTTTCTTT; CDR3aa: CASSQEGVRQVGNTEAFF; abundance: .; j_gene: TRBJ1-1; v_gene: TRBV4-2; d_gene: .
CDR3nt: TGCAGCGTTTCATGGACAGGTCCCTCTGGGGCCAACGTCCTGACTTTC; CDR3aa: CSVSWTGPSGANVLTF; abundance: .; j_gene: TRBJ2-6; v_gene: TRBV29-1; d_gene: TRBD1
CDR3nt: TGCGCCAGCAGCTTGACCGGGGGCAATCAGCCCCAGCATTTT; CDR3aa: CASSLTGGNQPQHF; abundance: .; j_gene: TRBJ1-5; v_gene: TRBV5-1; d_gene: .
CDR3nt: TGTGCCAGCAGTTTAAAAGGACTTGCCTATAATTCACCCCTCCACTTT; CDR3aa: CASSLKGLAYNSPLHF; abundance: .; j_gene: TRBJ1-6; v_gene: TRBV27; d_gene: .
CDR3nt: TGTGCCAGCAGCCTTGGAAACACCATATATTTT; CDR3aa: CASSLGNTIYF; abundance: .; j_gene: TRBJ1-3; v_gene: TRBV9; d_gene: .
CDR3nt: TGCGCCAGCAGCGAACAGGGGGGGAACACTGAAGCTTTCTTT; CDR3aa: CASSEQGGNTEAFF; abundance: .; j_gene: TRBJ1-1; v_gene: TRBV5-1; d_gene: TRBD1
CDR3nt: TGTGCCAGCAGCCGCACAGAGGGACTAGCAGAAACCGGGGAGCTGTTTTTT; CDR3aa: CASSRTEGLAETGELFF; abundance: .; j_gene: TRBJ2-2; v_gene: TRBV21-1; d_gene: .
CDR3nt: TGTGCCAGCAGTTTAAGGGGAAGTGGAAACACCATATATTTT; CDR3aa: CASSLRGSGNTIYF; abundance: .; j_gene: TRBJ1-3; v_gene: TRBV27; d_gene: .
CDR3nt: TGCGCCAGCAGCCCGTGGAGGAGTGGGGAGGGCACCGGGGAGCTGTTTTTT; CDR3aa: CASSPWRSGEGTGELFF; abundance: .; j_gene: TRBJ2-2; v_gene: TRBV5-1; d_gene: TRBD2
CDR3nt: TGTGCCAGCAGTGATGGGGGACAGGGACAAACCGGGGAGCTGTTTTTT; CDR3aa: CASSDGGQGQTGELFF; abundance: once; j_gene: TRBJ2-2; v_gene: TRBV6-4; d_gene: TRBD1
CDR3nt: TGTGCCATCAGTGAGTCGGTTTCCAGGGAAGAGACCCAGTACTTC; CDR3aa: CAISESVSREETQYF; abundance: .; j_gene: TRBJ2-5; v_gene: TRBV10-3; d_gene: .
CDR3nt: TGCGCCAGCAGCTTGGCCCCGTTCTCTGGGGCCAACGTCCTGACTTTC; CDR3aa: CASSLAPFSGANVLTF; abundance: .; j_gene: TRBJ2-6; v_gene: TRBV5-1; d_gene: .
CDR3nt: TGTGCCAGCACCACAACAGTGCTGAACACCGGGGAGCTGTTTTTT; CDR3aa: CASTTTVLNTGELFF; abundance: .; j_gene: TRBJ2-2; v_gene: TRBV6-5; d_gene: .
CDR3nt: TGTGCCAGCAGTTCTCACAGGGGGCCCCAAGAGACCCAGTACTTC; CDR3aa: CASSSHRGPQETQYF; abundance: .; j_gene: TRBJ2-5; v_gene: TRBV6-5; d_gene: TRBD1
CDR3nt: TGTGCCACCAGCAGAGCAGGGGGCAATCAGCCCCAGCATTTT; CDR3aa: CATSRAGGNQPQHF; abundance: .; j_gene: TRBJ1-5; v_gene: TRBV15; d_gene: .
CDR3nt: TGTGCCAGTAGTCAAAACAGGGGATCATTCTACGAGCAGTACTTC; CDR3aa: CASSQNRGSFYEQYF; abundance: .; j_gene: TRBJ2-7; v_gene: TRBV19; d_gene: TRBD1
CDR3nt: TGTGCCAGCAGTGAAGACTACCCCGGGACAGCGGGTTGGGAGCAGTACTTC; CDR3aa: CASSEDYPGTAGWEQYF; abundance: .; j_gene: TRBJ2-7; v_gene: TRBV2; d_gene: .
CDR3nt: TGTGCCAGCAGTTTATTCCCGGGAAGCTCCTACAATGAGCAGTTCTTC; CDR3aa: CASSLFPGSSYNEQFF; abundance: medium-sized; j_gene: TRBJ2-1; v_gene: TRBV27; d_gene: .
CDR3nt: TGCGCCAGCAGCTTGGCTTTGTCGGGGGCCTACGAGCAGTACTTC; CDR3aa: CASSLALSGAYEQYF; abundance: .; j_gene: TRBJ2-7; v_gene: TRBV5-1; d_gene: .
CDR3nt: TGTGCCAGCAGCTTGGCCATAGATCAGGCCTTAGCACCCCTCCACTTT; CDR3aa: CASSLAIDQALAPLHF; abundance: .; j_gene: TRBJ1-6; v_gene: TRBV5-6; d_gene: .
CDR3nt: TGCAGCGGGTGGGACAGGGCCGGGGAGCTGTTTTTT; CDR3aa: CSGWDRAGELFF; abundance: .; j_gene: TRBJ2-2; v_gene: TRBV29-1; d_gene: TRBD1
CDR3nt: TGCAGCGTTGAATACCTCCGGAGCTCCTACAATGAGCAGTTCTTC; CDR3aa: CSVEYLRSSYNEQFF; abundance: .; j_gene: TRBJ2-1; v_gene: TRBV29-1; d_gene: .
CDR3nt: TGTGCCAGCACTCTGGACAGGTTCTCCTACGAGCAGTACTTC; CDR3aa: CASTLDRFSYEQYF; abundance: .; j_gene: TRBJ2-7; v_gene: TRBV6-6; d_gene: TRBD1
CDR3nt: TGCGCCAGCAGCCAACAAGCGGGAGGGCCCATCAATGAGCAGTTCTTC; CDR3aa: CASSQQAGGPINEQFF; abundance: .; j_gene: TRBJ2-1; v_gene: TRBV4-3; d_gene: TRBD2
CDR3nt: TGTGCCAGCAGCCCCTACGAAGGGGACACTGAAGCTTTCTTT; CDR3aa: CASSPYEGDTEAFF; abundance: .; j_gene: TRBJ1-1; v_gene: TRBV7-9; d_gene: .
CDR3nt: TGCAGCGTTGAAGTTCTTAGCGGGGGGGCAAACTACAATGAGCAGTTCTTC; CDR3aa: CSVEVLSGGANYNEQFF; abundance: .; j_gene: TRBJ2-1; v_gene: TRBV29-1; d_gene: TRBD2
CDR3nt: TGCGCCAGCAGCCAAGCGCAGGGAGGAAACACAGATACGCAGTATTTT; CDR3aa: CASSQAQGGNTDTQYF; abundance: .; j_gene: TRBJ2-3; v_gene: TRBV4-3; d_gene: .
CDR3nt: TGTGCCAGCAGTGTAGTGACAGGCCCCTACGAGCAGTACTTC; CDR3aa: CASSVVTGPYEQYF; abundance: .; j_gene: TRBJ2-7; v_gene: TRBV6-1; d_gene: .
CDR3nt: TGTGCCAGCAGCACCGGGACAGGGGGCAATCAGCCCCAGCATTTT; CDR3aa: CASSTGTGGNQPQHF; abundance: .; j_gene: TRBJ1-5; v_gene: TRBV7-2; d_gene: TRBD1
CDR3nt: TGTGCCAGCAGTTCACCCCGCCGCGGGAACACTGAAGCTTTCTTT; CDR3aa: CASSSPRRGNTEAFF; abundance: .; j_gene: TRBJ1-1; v_gene: TRBV6-5; d_gene: .
CDR3nt: TGTGCCAGCAGCATCCAACAGGGGGGAATCTATGGCTACACCTTC; CDR3aa: CASSIQQGGIYGYTF; abundance: .; j_gene: TRBJ1-2; v_gene: TRBV7-2; d_gene: TRBD1
CDR3nt: TGCGCCAGCAGCCAAGATCTTTGGGGGGGGCAAGAGACCCAGTACTTC; CDR3aa: CASSQDLWGGQETQYF; abundance: .; j_gene: TRBJ2-5; v_gene: TRBV4-1; d_gene: TRBD2
CDR3nt: TGTGCCAGCAGTATGACACCGGAGGTGGCTTTCTTT; CDR3aa: CASSMTPEVAFF; abundance: .; j_gene: TRBJ1-1; v_gene: TRBV7-9; d_gene: .
CDR3nt: TGTGCCAGCAGTTCCAGCTCGACAGCGTATGGCTACACCTTC; CDR3aa: CASSSSSTAYGYTF; abundance: .; j_gene: TRBJ1-2; v_gene: TRBV6-6; d_gene: .
CDR3nt: TGTGCCATCAGTGAGCCCGACAGGGTACAGTACTTC; CDR3aa: CAISEPDRVQYF; abundance: .; j_gene: TRBJ2-7; v_gene: TRBV10-3; d_gene: TRBD1
CDR3nt: TGTGCCAGCAGCCGGGGACTTATCGCCGGGGAGCTGTTTTTT; CDR3aa: CASSRGLIAGELFF; abundance: .; j_gene: TRBJ2-2; v_gene: TRBV5-6; d_gene: .
CDR3nt: TGTGCCAGCAGCTTAGGCGGACAGGGGGGCGAGACCCAGTACTTC; CDR3aa: CASSLGGQGGETQYF; abundance: .; j_gene: TRBJ2-5; v_gene: TRBV7-6; d_gene: TRBD1